A selection of T cell receptor beta chains follows, all from one sample in a study of T cells in Graves' hyperthyroidism and ophthalmopathy. TCRdb reprocessed the multiplex PCR reads via MiXCR and lists one record per CDR3 protein. The sample includes roughly 510,000 distinct CDR3 sequences, 40% to 55% of them seen just once. The source material was peripheral blood or thyroid tissue (not recorded which). All receptors derive from an adult woman with Graves' disease, either hyperthyroidism or ophthalmopathy (not recorded which). CDR3s include the opening cysteine and the closing phenylalanine or tryptophan. A D gene is named only where the DNA matches it firmly. The size entry is marked missing in some rows and otherwise reads once, few, many or a size class.

NA	TRBV29-1	TRBJ1-2	NA	CTQTDHYGYTF	TGCACCCAGACAGACCACTATGGCTACACCTTC
NA	TRBV7-3	TRBJ1-1	NA	CASSFWGGTEAFF	TGTGCCAGCAGCTTTTGGGGGGGGACTGAAGCTTTCTTT
TRBD1	TRBV12-3/TRBV12-4	TRBJ1-1	NA	CASSWTGGRTEAFF	TGTGCCAGCAGCTGGACAGGGGGTAGGACTGAAGCTTTCTTT
TRBD1	TRBV30	TRBJ2-5	NA	CAWDGTVQLETQYF	TGTGCCTGGGACGGGACAGTTCAGTTGGAGACCCAGTACTTC
NA	TRBV7-8	TRBJ1-5	many	CASSLGDPGNQPQHF	TGTGCCAGCAGCTTAGGGGACCCGGGCAATCAGCCCCAGCATTTT
TRBD1	TRBV12-3/TRBV12-4	TRBJ1-5	NA	CASSRGTESNQPQHF	TGTGCCAGCAGTAGGGGGACAGAAAGCAATCAGCCCCAGCATTTT
NA	TRBV5-6	TRBJ2-2	many	CASSFDYTGELFF	TGTGCCAGCAGCTTTGACTACACCGGGGAGCTGTTTTTT
NA	TRBV10-2	TRBJ1-5	NA	CASSESREGIQPQHF	TGCGCCAGCAGTGAGTCCCGGGAGGGCATACAGCCCCAGCATTTT
NA	TRBV14	TRBJ2-7	NA	CASSQFDSGAYEQYF	TGTGCCAGCAGCCAGTTTGACTCCGGGGCCTACGAGCAGTACTTC
NA	TRBV5-5	TRBJ2-7	many	CASRDGLARFDEQYF	TGTGCCAGCAGGGACGGGCTAGCGCGATTCGACGAGCAGTACTTC
NA	TRBV29-1	TRBJ1-2	many	CSARFRFNYGYTF	TGCAGCGCCCGCTTCAGGTTTAACTATGGCTACACCTTC
NA	TRBV28	TRBJ1-3	few	CASSSEGVSGNTIYF	TGTGCCAGCAGTTCTGAAGGGGTCTCTGGAAACACCATATATTTT
NA	TRBV14	TRBJ2-2	NA	CASSQGRGTGELFF	TGTGCCAGCAGCCAAGGGCGGGGCACCGGGGAGCTGTTTTTT
NA	TRBV9	TRBJ1-2	NA	CASRIGPPNYGYTF	TGTGCCAGCAGGATAGGACCCCCTAACTATGGCTACACCTTC
NA	TRBV2	TRBJ1-2	NA	CASSLSDGYGYTF	TGTGCCAGCAGCTTATCGGACGGCTATGGCTACACCTTC
TRBD2	TRBV12-3/TRBV12-4	TRBJ2-7	many	CASSPSSGGGFWGEQYF	TGTGCCAGCAGCCCTTCTAGCGGCGGGGGGTTCTGGGGCGAGCAGTACTTC
TRBD1	TRBV6-1	TRBJ2-7	few	CASSSRQGNANEQYF	TGTGCCAGCAGTTCAAGACAGGGGAATGCGAACGAGCAGTACTTC
TRBD2	TRBV2	TRBJ2-7	NA	CASSQTSEGYEQYF	TGTGCCAGCAGCCAGACTAGCGAAGGGTACGAGCAGTACTTC
NA	TRBV12-3/TRBV12-4	TRBJ1-1	few	CASRWSGGAFF	TGTGCCAGCCGATGGTCCGGAGGAGCTTTCTTT
NA	TRBV2	TRBJ1-2	NA	CASSTRISYGYTF	TGTGCCAGCAGTACCAGGATTTCGTACGGCTACACCTTC
TRBD2	TRBV20-1	TRBJ2-7	many	CSATPLNREGYEQYF	TGCAGTGCTACCCCGTTGAACCGGGAGGGCTACGAGCAGTACTTC
NA	TRBV10-3	TRBJ1-5	NA	CASTLSIDSNQPQHF	TGTGCCAGCACCCTTTCCATCGATAGCAATCAGCCCCAGCATTTT
NA	TRBV10-3	TRBJ1-2	once	CAISFQGRGYTF	TGTGCCATCAGTTTCCAGGGGCGAGGCTACACCTTC
NA	TRBV5-8	TRBJ2-7	many	CASSLDFSVYEQYF	TGTGCCAGCAGCTTGGATTTCTCGGTCTACGAGCAGTACTTC
NA	TRBV7-9	TRBJ1-1	many	CASSLMEAEAFF	TGTGCCAGCAGCTTAATGGAGGCTGAAGCTTTCTTT
NA	TRBV5-6	TRBJ1-1	NA	CASHPISGATAFF	TGTGCCAGCCATCCTATATCAGGCGCGACGGCTTTCTTT
NA	TRBV5-1	TRBJ1-5	once	CASSSETEYYQPQHF	TGCGCCAGCAGCTCTGAGACAGAATACTATCAGCCCCAGCATTTT
NA	TRBV5-4	TRBJ2-3	few	CASSLTGPGTDTQYF	TGTGCCAGCAGCTTGACAGGGCCCGGCACAGATACGCAGTATTTT